This record covers a single T cell receptor (beta chain). In this sample, this clone turned up a few times. The specificity of this receptor is unknown. There are no base qualities to consult, and no much larger clone falls within one base. These data are taken from a study of cytotoxic CD8 clonotypes in ibrutinib-treated CLL (dated by TCRdb to the early 2020s). At the level of the whole study: The cohort included some 14 treatment-naive and ten to twelve relapsed/refractory patients; some 18 were IGHV unmutated. Partial responses were observed in approximately 24 patients and complete responses in 2; after a median follow-up of 68 months, remission was maintained in approximately 14 patients and progression was observed in roughly twelve. Response samples were taken after a median of approximately 13 months on treatment, ranging from about 6 to 40 months. Samples averaged 255,043 productive templates and tens of thousands of productive rearrangements. Longitudinal samples were available for about 30% of the 86 trial participants. Cryopreserved peripheral blood mononuclear cells were collected before treatment, at response, and at either disease progression or sustained remission. Every remission and progressive disease sample was obtained while ibrutinib was still being received by the patients.

On the study overall, not on this receptor specifically: Public clonotypes were found to be uncommon and were observed to contract or remain stable during treatment; the increase in clonality was shown to reflect expansion of private clonotypes at ibrutinib response. At baseline, clonality was higher than in age-matched healthy donors and showed a strong correlation with circulating CD8+ T-cell counts. Clonality rose at ibrutinib response, remained stable during sustained remission, and dropped back toward baseline at progression. Lymph node repertoires were not examined, and the timing of sampling was not matched between patients in sustained remission and those whose disease progressed.

The sample's time point label, decoded: roughly 2 years on ibrutinib. For TCR beta library preparation, about 2.2 micrograms of genomic DNA was extracted from cryopreserved PBMCs. Longitudinal blood samples from CLL patients on ibrutinib monotherapy underwent high-throughput TCR beta sequencing. Patients were enrolled in a phase 2 open-label single-center ibrutinib monotherapy trial. Sequences ENHRY (CDR1) and SYGVKD (CDR2) are obtained from the germline V gene. The trim is 2 bases for V and 4 bases for J, with a gap of 3 bases between the germline ends. The CDR3 runs 11 residues from the cysteine to the phenylalanine. Only CDR3 DNA is held: 33 bases, read in frame from base 1. Each clonotype received, on average, 10x coverage in deep resolution sequencing performed on a MiSeq, where the target depth lay between 1 in 1 million and 1 in 200,000 T cells. The immunoSEQ hsTCRB Kit was used to generate TCR beta libraries. In the original analysis: The data were analyzed with ImmunoSEQ Analyzer and ImmunoSEQ Data Assistant, and V, D and J gene assignments followed IMGT definitions. Clonality, with values ranging from 0 to 1, was calculated as one minus the normalized Shannon entropy of productive rearrangement frequencies. Public clonotype analysis was restricted to overrepresented clonotypes comprising at least 0.05% of each patient's repertoire. Repertoires from some twelve age-matched healthy donors in immuneACCESS were used as clonality controls. This is the immuneACCESS table as TCRdb keeps it, with only in-frame sequences that have V and J called. A part of the clones is gone; compared with another copy, unresolved V genes explain less than half, and the rest is unexplained. The D gene and trimming were derived from the DNA, and the V and J assignments and clone size from that table. For this sample the table gives 75,000 to 80,000 clones, of which roughly 80% were detected only once. The ten largest clones take up around 37% of the sample.

The TCR sequence derives from a human donor with chronic lymphocytic leukemia. The chain is encoded by TRBV10-3 joined to TRBJ2-7; the D gene is unclear. This specimen consisted of PBMCs, obtained after 24 months of ibrutinib treatment. The DNA sequence follows: TGTGCCATCAGTGAGGGGTACGAGCAGTACTTC. Translated, this is CAISEGYEQYF.